Shown below are 17 T cell receptor beta chains from a single sample sequenced in a study of T-cell reconstitution after alpha-beta-depleted transplantation in children. For TCRbeta, the library was prepared with unique molecular identifiers. Using its own MiXCR run on the PCR reads, TCRdb lists one record per CDR3 protein. The sample contains 200,000 to 250,000 distinct CDR3 sequences, approximately 9.7% of which appear only once. The sequences come from PBMCs from the stem cell graft donor, collected from the stem cell graft. Receptors were obtained from a human donor who donated a stem cell graft to a child with SCID.

CDR3 bases: TGCGCCAGCAGCTTGAGCACGACGGGGAATGAGCAGTTCTTC. This codes for CASSLSTTGNEQFF. V gene TRBV5-1 combines with J gene TRBJ2-1; D possibly corresponds to TRBD2 (5 bases). V was cut by 1 base and J by 7 bases, with 12 bases left in between. The CDR3 contains 14 residues. Germline values: CDR1 SGHRS, CDR2 YFSETQ.

This clonotype came up many times. The chain combines TRBV11-2 with TRBJ2-5; 7 bases are shared with TRBD2. The V and J ends lost 5 bases and 1 base, in that order; junction bases with no gene match: 13. The CDR3 totals 17 residues. CDR1 SGHAT and CDR2 FQNNGV come from the germline V gene. The CDR3 loop reads CASSIPSSGDLQETQYF. In DNA form, the CDR3 reads TGTGCCAGCAGCATACCCTCCAGCGGGGATCTCCAAGAGACCCAGTACTTC.

This clonotype was seen repeatedly, ten times or more. The V and J genes are TRBV10-3 and TRBJ2-7; 9 nucleotides line up with TRBD1. Germline V CDR1 and CDR2: ENHRY, SYGVKD. This CDR3 spans 13 amino acids. V trimming: 9 bases; J trimming: 1 base; junction bases outside the gene matches: 4. CDR3 sequence reads: CAIRQGGSYEQYF. The CDR3 bases are TGTGCCATTCGACAGGGGGGATCCTACGAGCAGTACTTC.

Ten or more counts support this clonotype. The chain employs TRBV18 and TRBJ1-3; D gene unclear. Germline lookup yields CDR1 KGHSH and CDR2 LQKENI. This CDR3 contains 19 residues. The V gene lost 2 bases and the J gene lost 0 bases, with 20 bases spanning the gap. CDR3 sequence: CASSPSFTSLLYSGNTIYF. DNA of the CDR3: TGTGCCAGCTCACCAAGTTTCACCAGCCTTCTTTACTCTGGAAACACCATATATTTT.

This clonotype was seen ten or more times. The genes are TRBV29-1 and TRBJ2-6; TRBD1 might be the D (5 bases). Trimming shortened V by 6 bases and J by 1 base, and 16 bases separated the two germline ends. CDR3 length equals 16 residues. CDR1 is SQVTM, CDR2 ANQGSEA, per germline. CDR3 region: CSVRQSGLSGANVLTF. CDR3 nucleotide sequence: TGCAGCGTCAGACAGTCTGGGTTATCTGGGGCCAACGTCCTGACTTTC.

The sample holds many counts of this clonotype. The rearrangement joins TRBV5-1 to TRBJ1-4, with unresolved D. CDR3 size: 15 residues. Between the trimmed V and J ends, which lost 0 bases and 2 bases, there was a span of 8 bases. CDR1 is SGHRS and CDR2 is YFSETQ in the germline V gene. The CDR3 DNA follows: TGCGCCAGCAGCTTGGTTCTGGGGACTAATGAAAAACTGTTTTTT. Translating it yields CASSLVLGTNEKLFF.

This clonotype was seen repeatedly, ten times or more. The chain carries TRBV20-1 and TRBJ1-2; D may be TRBD1 (6 bases). This CDR3 comprises 15 residues. With 6 bases removed from V and 8 bases from J, the gap between germline ends came to 25 bases. CDR1 is DFQATT, CDR2 SNEGSKA, per germline (reference sequence). This CDR3 is CSAAKAGQLSHGYTF. The DNA of the CDR3 is TGCAGTGCCGCAAAAGCCGGACAGCTATCTCACGGCTACACCTTC.

This clonotype was seen many times. The chain links TRBV7-3 to TRBJ2-1; D call uncertain. The CDR3 has 13 residues. Trimming left V 2 bases short and J 8 bases short, with 10 bases between. CDR1 and CDR2 (germline): SGHTA, FQGTGA. The CDR3 DNA reads as TGTGCCAGCAGCTTACGGTCGTGGGATGAGCAGTTCTTC. Amino acids: CASSLRSWDEQFF.

A word on this clonotype: The junction differs from germline at one of its ends, possibly a read error. The chain has TRBV19 and TRBJ1-2; a possible D gene is TRBD1 (5 bases). Germline-derived CDR1 and CDR2 are LNHDA and SQIVND (reference sequence). This CDR3 comprises 15 residues. Written as DNA, the CDR3 is TGTGCCAGTAGTATAGGAATCCAGGGCGGCTATGGCGACACCTTC. It encodes CASSIGIQGGYGDTF.

This clonotype came up many times. V usage is TRBV20-1 and J usage is TRBJ2-3; D is possibly TRBD2 (7 bases). Germline CDR1 is DFQATT and CDR2 is SNEGSKA (reference sequence). Trimming stripped 5 bases from V and 1 base from J, with 19 bases between. CDR3 length: 16 amino acids. The CDR3 coding sequence is TGCAGTGCTTCGTCGAGCCGGGGGGCCCGCACAGATACGCAGTATTTT. Its translation: CSASSSRGARTDTQYF.

This clonotype came up many times. The chain is built from TRBV5-1 and TRBJ2-5; D might be TRBD1 or TRBD2, each matching 5 bases. Trimming removed 0 bases at V and 1 base at J, with 10 bases between. Germline values: CDR1 SGHRS, CDR2 YFSETQ. The CDR3 is 15 amino acids. CDR3: CASSLGDRLQETQYF. DNA for the CDR3: TGCGCCAGCAGCTTGGGGGACCGTCTCCAAGAGACCCAGTACTTC.

This clonotype was seen at least ten times. The gene calls are TRBV20-1 and TRBJ2-3; TRBD2 aligns across 10 bases. After removal of 5 bases from V and 6 bases from J, the junction contained 8 bases not matched to a gene. The CDR3 length is 14 residues. Germline V gene sequence: CDR1 DFQATT, CDR2 SNEGSKA (reference sequence). The CDR3 protein is CSAAPGLAWDTQYF. The CDR3 region has the DNA TGCAGTGCTGCCCCGGGACTAGCGTGGGATACGCAGTATTTT.

This clonotype was counted at least ten times. This chain's CDR3 is CASSWGTDTGELFF. The CDR3 coding sequence is TGCGCCAGCAGCTGGGGGACAGACACCGGGGAGCTGTTTTTT. The V and J genes are TRBV5-1 and TRBJ2-2, with 7 bases that match TRBD1. This CDR3 is 14 amino acids long. CDR1 is SGHRS and CDR2 is YFSETQ in the germline V gene. V lost 3 bases and J lost 3; bases outside the gene matches: 2.

This clonotype was detected ten times or more. The genes are TRBV20-1 and TRBJ1-5, with a tentative D call TRBD1 (6 bases). The V gene lost 0 bases and the J gene lost 0 bases, with 18 bases spanning the gap. CDR1 and CDR2 (germline): DFQATT, SNEGSKA (reference sequence). CDR3 size: 18 residues. In nucleotides, the CDR3 is TGCAGTGCTAGAGATGCTCCCCTGGGACACTATAGCAATCAGCCCCAGCATTTT. Translation: CSARDAPLGHYSNQPQHF.

The chain is built from TRBV12-3 or TRBV12-4 and TRBJ2-7; TRBD2 matches at 7 bases. The CDR3 totals 15 residues. V dropped 5 bases and J dropped 4; count of bases not matched to a gene: 11. In DNA form, the CDR3 reads TGTGCCAGCAGTCCCAGGGACGGGGGGATTTACGAGCAGTACTTC. Its translation is CASSPRDGGIYEQYF.

Ten or more counts support this clonotype. This chain uses TRBV5-1 with TRBJ2-7; D is undetermined. V was pared by 3 bases and J by 0 bases, with 10 bases between. The CDR3 loop spans 14 amino acids. Germline loops: CDR1 SGHRS, CDR2 YFSETQ. The CDR3 DNA reads as TGCGCCAGCAGCTCCTACAGAGACTCCTACGAGCAGTACTTC. Residues: CASSSYRDSYEQYF.

This clonotype was detected many times. The rearrangement links TRBV20-1 to TRBJ2-3, with D unclear. The ends were cut back, 3 bases at V and 0 bases at J, with 19 bases in the middle. This CDR3 has 17 amino acids. Germline CDR1 and CDR2: DFQATT and SNEGSKA (reference sequence). The CDR3 nucleotides are TGCAGTGCTAGTCCTACCCCCAGGATAACTAGCACAGATACGCAGTATTTT. Translating it yields CSASPTPRITSTDTQYF.